The clone carrying this T cell receptor (beta chain) was found a few times. The antigen is unknown. One entry per CDR3 protein results from TCRdb running MiXCR on the reads. The profile shows approximately 1,000,000 distinct CDR3 sequences, approximately 33% of them singletons. This sample stems from a study of T cell repertoires in cytomegalovirus infection. Study-wide results and caveats: There were HLA-C-restricted CMV-specific TCR beta clonotypes dominating the ex vivo response.

The CDR3 totals 16 residues. V shed 3 bases and J 0 bases; nucleotides not matched to a gene: 3. Germline V gene lookup returns CDR1 MNHNS and CDR2 SASEGT. The receptor was isolated from a human donor in good health (CMV status not recorded). Some clones in this sample may be carry-over from other donors' samples. The chain carries TRBV6-1 and TRBJ1-4, with 8 bases lining up with TRBD1. Here the sequenced sample was cultured CD8+ T cells from PBMCs, taken from culture after CMV antigen stimulation. CDR3 region: CASSETGVATNEKLFF. CDR3 in DNA: TGTGCCAGCAGTGAGACAGGGGTTGCAACTAATGAAAAACTGTTTTTT.